This TCR beta chain was observed in a study of shared clonotypes between healthy human individuals. Replicate PCRs from sorted subsets contained about 0.2 ug DNA, which is approximately 30,000 T cell genomes. The data were produced by immunoSEQ multiplex PCR, yet TCRdb's version contains in-frame clones alone and is incomplete. The sample includes some 2,000,000 clones, nearly 97% of them seen just once. Trimming stripped 1 base from V and 2 bases from J, with 2 bases between. The CDR3 consists of 11 residues. The V gene's germline CDR1 is GTSNPN and CDR2 SVGIG (reference sequence). Remarks on this clone: The sample contains more than one DNA sequence encoding this CDR3.

Sample: naive CD4+ T cells sorted from blood. Subset given: CD45RA+ positively selected. This TCR derives from a man aged 18 to 29 in good health. V usage is TRBV30 and J usage is TRBJ2-5; D remains ambiguous. The CDR3 nucleotides are TGTGCCTGGAGTGCGCAAGAGACCCAGTACTTC. This translates into CAWSAQETQYF.